A selection of T cell receptor beta chains follows, all from one sample in a study of T cell changes during pregnancy in multiple sclerosis. Assay: immunoSEQ multiplex PCR; the TCRdb copy retains only in-frame clones and omits some. This table has just under 80,000 clones, just over 90% appearing once. The specimen was peripheral blood, collected in the second trimester of pregnancy. The source of these receptors is a female donor in good health, enrolled as a control in a pregnancy study. Both conserved end residues are trimmed from each CDR3.

TRBJ1-2 TRBV28 ASSLTGNYGYT
TRBJ1-2 TRBV6-5 ASSYRQGGDGYT
TRBJ1-4 TRBV7-9 ASSPRTENEKLF
TRBJ1-6 TRBV5-6 ASSLRQGNYNSPLH
TRBJ2-4 TRBV19 ASSIQGLSKNIQY
TRBJ2-7 TRBV7-9 ASSLEGQGAEGEQY
TRBJ2-7 TRBV27 ASSRTHSSYEQY
TRBJ2-2 TRBV13 ASSFRLLTAGELF
TRBJ2-2 TRBV7-8 ASSSQTSGNTGELF
TRBJ2-3 TRBV6-4 ASSELAGGPYTQY
TRBJ2-5 TRBV11-3 ASSLAGLAEETQY
TRBJ2-7 TRBV4-1 ASSQQASLAGGRSEQY
TRBJ1-5 TRBV2 ASRDGTVNQPQH
TRBJ2-7 TRBV4-3 ASSQYRDRGPYEQY
TRBJ1-1 TRBV6-6 ASSYSTGNTEAF
TRBJ2-2 TRBV30 AWSYNTGELF
TRBJ1-2 TRBV11-3 ASSLDQQGGDYT
TRBJ1-1 TRBV29-1 SVERPGNTEAF
TRBJ1-2 TRBV6-1 ASSEVGTGVYGYT
TRBJ2-3 TRBV6-5 ASSRQGTDTQY
TRBJ1-2 TRBV10-3 AIRGTETNYGYT
TRBJ2-1 TRBV15 ATSNSGGAEDEQF
TRBJ2-1 TRBV7-2 ASSLAASGSYNEQF
TRBJ2-2 TRBV19 ASSTQAGTGELF
TRBJ2-3 TRBV7-6 ASSFFAGESTDTQY
TRBJ1-2 TRBV10-3 AISESGGRNYGYT
. TRBV30 AWSVPGRGEQY
TRBJ2-5 TRBV19 ASSVRGFQETQY
TRBJ1-2 TRBV4-3 ASSQRSGYGYT
TRBJ1-4 TRBV4-2 ASSQEDSATNEKLF
TRBJ2-5 TRBV19 ASHSGLAWETQY
TRBJ2-2 TRBV5-8 ASSPILARTGELF
TRBJ1-3 TRBV4-3 ASSQGTGEGNTIY
TRBJ1-2 TRBV7-2 ASTHGRDYGYT
TRBJ1-2 TRBV4-1 ASSHLPGNGYT